This T cell receptor beta chain was observed in a study of vaccination effects on CD4 cells after COVID-19. Study-wide results and limits: Late after vaccination, infection- and vaccine-induced clones showed marked clonal contraction.

Viral peptide pools were used in the ViraFEST assay to expand antigen-specific CD4+ T cells, and sequencing came afterward. A roughly ten-day culture period preceded the isolation of CD4+ T cells. Each person got two doses of an mRNA SARS-CoV-2 vaccine, BNT162b2 or mRNA-1273. Generated by immunoSEQ multiplex PCR, the TCRdb table keeps only in-frame clones and is missing some. The sample carries about 24,000 clones, around 70% recorded once. This clone was seen once. Its target is not known. V lost 3 bases, J lost 5 bases, and 8 bases lay in between. Germline V lookup: CDR1 MGHRA, CDR2 YSYEKL. The CDR3 is made up of 12 amino acids.

This material consisted of CD4+ T cells from PBMCs cultured with SARS-CoV-2 spike peptides, taken after COVID-19 vaccination. The chain uses TRBV4-1 and TRBJ2-7; no clear D gene. The receptor was isolated from a human donor who received a COVID-19 vaccine. CDR3 protein: CASSHLRDEQYF. CDR3 in DNA: TGCGCCAGCAGCCATCTCAGAGACGAGCAGTACTTC.